Described below is a single T cell receptor beta chain sequence and its context. The antigen is not known. V was cut by 1 base and J by 6 bases, with 14 bases left in between. Germline V gene data show CDR1 as SGHNT and CDR2 as YENEEA. This CDR3 has 15 amino acids. The data belong to a study of tumor-infiltrating lymphocytes in localized non-small cell lung cancer. Study results and limitations: TCR sequencing covered a subset of patients with enough tissue. IM1 and IM2 tumors showed no difference in T-cell fraction. Different pieces of the same tissue went to different assays, confounding technical variation with intratumor heterogeneity.

Measured with immunoSEQ multiplex PCR; TCRdb has only the in-frame clones, and not every one. The data contain a few thousand clones, about 65% of them singletons. The TCR was taken from a human donor with non-small cell lung cancer. The J gene is TRBJ2-3, the V gene TRBV11-3, with D perhaps assigned TRBD1 or TRBD2 (7 bases each). Sequencing input: uninvolved lung tissue not adjacent to the tumor. CDR3 sequence: CASSLGQGGVDTQYF. The CDR3 region has the DNA TGTGCCAGCAGCTTAGGCCAGGGGGGGGTCGATACGCAGTATTTT. Together with reference TRBV11-3 and TRBJ2-3, the CDR3 gives the full variable domain: EAGVVQSPRYKIIEKKQPVAFWCNPISGHNTLYWYLQNLGQGPELLIRYENEEAVDDSQLPKDRFSAERLKGVDSTLKIQPAELGDSAVYLCASSLGQGGVDTQYFGPGTRLTVL.